Here is one T cell receptor beta chain with its context. Its antigen is unidentified. This specimen belongs to a study of CD8 T cells in ankylosing spondylitis. Overall study findings and caveats: Blood of patients with ankylosing spondylitis appeared to be characterized by a TCR beta motif of roughly eight highly homologous variants.

The germline V gene encodes CDR1 LGHNA and CDR2 YNFKEQ. The CDR3 is made up of 20 amino acids. The V and J ends lost 4 bases and 4 bases, in that order; junction bases with no gene match: 20. Quantitative molecular-barcoded 5'-RACE generated the TCR beta libraries. One entry per CDR3 protein results from TCRdb running MiXCR on the 5' RACE reads. The repertoire holds roughly 670,000 distinct CDR3 sequences, with over 15% as singletons. The rearrangement joins TRBV4-2 to TRBJ2-3, with 10 bases that match TRBD2. Sequenced material: blood, either unsorted or a sorted T cell fraction (not recorded which). The receptor was derived from a male donor with ankylosing spondylitis. Written as DNA, the CDR3 is TGTGCCAGCAGCCTCTTGGGTAACACAGGGTTTAGCGGGAGGCCAGATACGCAGTATTTT. Its translation is CASSLLGNTGFSGRPDTQYF.